One sample yielded the 3 T cell receptor beta chains listed below, sequenced in a study of T cell clonality in common variable immunodeficiency. Study-wide results and limits: Common variable immunodeficiency TCR beta sequences reportedly had fewer deletions and N-nucleotide insertions.

Profiled with immunoSEQ multiplex PCR; TCRdb holds only in-frame clones, not every one. Listed for the sample are around 3,100 clones, none seen a single time. These receptors' antigens are unknown. Sequencing used peripheral blood mononuclear cells. These receptors all come from a human donor with common variable immunodeficiency.

Concerning this clone: Sequence at one end of the junction differs from germline and may be a read error. The read terminates 3 residues before the CDR3 end, so the remaining end is supplied by the germline J gene. V is TRBV7-7 and J is TRBJ1-4; D not certain. Germline CDR1 reads SSHAT; CDR2 reads FNYEAQ (reference sequence). This CDR3 is built from 13 residues. The CDR3 reads CASSLGGNEKLFF. The sequenced CDR3 bases are TGTGCTAGCAGCTTAGGAGGGAATGAAAAA.

About this clone itself: The sequenced fragment ends 3 residues before the CDR3 boundary, so the rest is inferred from the germline J gene. The chain employs TRBV18 and TRBJ1-2; D unresolved. V lost 2 bases to trimming and J lost 3 bases, with 7 bases between them. Germline loops: CDR1 KGHSH, CDR2 LQKENI. The CDR3 consists of 13 residues. Incomplete CDR3 DNA: TGTGCCAGCTCACCAGAGGACTACTATGGC. It specifies CASSPEDYYG. The full CDR3 protein is CASSPEDYYGYTF.

Turning to this clone: The read is 3 residues too short to cover the CDR3 end, so that end is filled in from the germline J gene. This chain uses TRBV7-6 with TRBJ1-1; D is uncertain. V was pared by 4 bases and J by 3 bases, with 9 bases between. Looked up from germline, CDR1 is SGHVS and CDR2 is FNYEAQ. The CDR3 extends over 13 amino acids. CDR3 bases read: TGTGCCAGCAGCTCGTATAAGCACACTGAA. Translating it yields CASSSYKHTE. The full-length CDR3 reads as CASSSYKHTEAFF.